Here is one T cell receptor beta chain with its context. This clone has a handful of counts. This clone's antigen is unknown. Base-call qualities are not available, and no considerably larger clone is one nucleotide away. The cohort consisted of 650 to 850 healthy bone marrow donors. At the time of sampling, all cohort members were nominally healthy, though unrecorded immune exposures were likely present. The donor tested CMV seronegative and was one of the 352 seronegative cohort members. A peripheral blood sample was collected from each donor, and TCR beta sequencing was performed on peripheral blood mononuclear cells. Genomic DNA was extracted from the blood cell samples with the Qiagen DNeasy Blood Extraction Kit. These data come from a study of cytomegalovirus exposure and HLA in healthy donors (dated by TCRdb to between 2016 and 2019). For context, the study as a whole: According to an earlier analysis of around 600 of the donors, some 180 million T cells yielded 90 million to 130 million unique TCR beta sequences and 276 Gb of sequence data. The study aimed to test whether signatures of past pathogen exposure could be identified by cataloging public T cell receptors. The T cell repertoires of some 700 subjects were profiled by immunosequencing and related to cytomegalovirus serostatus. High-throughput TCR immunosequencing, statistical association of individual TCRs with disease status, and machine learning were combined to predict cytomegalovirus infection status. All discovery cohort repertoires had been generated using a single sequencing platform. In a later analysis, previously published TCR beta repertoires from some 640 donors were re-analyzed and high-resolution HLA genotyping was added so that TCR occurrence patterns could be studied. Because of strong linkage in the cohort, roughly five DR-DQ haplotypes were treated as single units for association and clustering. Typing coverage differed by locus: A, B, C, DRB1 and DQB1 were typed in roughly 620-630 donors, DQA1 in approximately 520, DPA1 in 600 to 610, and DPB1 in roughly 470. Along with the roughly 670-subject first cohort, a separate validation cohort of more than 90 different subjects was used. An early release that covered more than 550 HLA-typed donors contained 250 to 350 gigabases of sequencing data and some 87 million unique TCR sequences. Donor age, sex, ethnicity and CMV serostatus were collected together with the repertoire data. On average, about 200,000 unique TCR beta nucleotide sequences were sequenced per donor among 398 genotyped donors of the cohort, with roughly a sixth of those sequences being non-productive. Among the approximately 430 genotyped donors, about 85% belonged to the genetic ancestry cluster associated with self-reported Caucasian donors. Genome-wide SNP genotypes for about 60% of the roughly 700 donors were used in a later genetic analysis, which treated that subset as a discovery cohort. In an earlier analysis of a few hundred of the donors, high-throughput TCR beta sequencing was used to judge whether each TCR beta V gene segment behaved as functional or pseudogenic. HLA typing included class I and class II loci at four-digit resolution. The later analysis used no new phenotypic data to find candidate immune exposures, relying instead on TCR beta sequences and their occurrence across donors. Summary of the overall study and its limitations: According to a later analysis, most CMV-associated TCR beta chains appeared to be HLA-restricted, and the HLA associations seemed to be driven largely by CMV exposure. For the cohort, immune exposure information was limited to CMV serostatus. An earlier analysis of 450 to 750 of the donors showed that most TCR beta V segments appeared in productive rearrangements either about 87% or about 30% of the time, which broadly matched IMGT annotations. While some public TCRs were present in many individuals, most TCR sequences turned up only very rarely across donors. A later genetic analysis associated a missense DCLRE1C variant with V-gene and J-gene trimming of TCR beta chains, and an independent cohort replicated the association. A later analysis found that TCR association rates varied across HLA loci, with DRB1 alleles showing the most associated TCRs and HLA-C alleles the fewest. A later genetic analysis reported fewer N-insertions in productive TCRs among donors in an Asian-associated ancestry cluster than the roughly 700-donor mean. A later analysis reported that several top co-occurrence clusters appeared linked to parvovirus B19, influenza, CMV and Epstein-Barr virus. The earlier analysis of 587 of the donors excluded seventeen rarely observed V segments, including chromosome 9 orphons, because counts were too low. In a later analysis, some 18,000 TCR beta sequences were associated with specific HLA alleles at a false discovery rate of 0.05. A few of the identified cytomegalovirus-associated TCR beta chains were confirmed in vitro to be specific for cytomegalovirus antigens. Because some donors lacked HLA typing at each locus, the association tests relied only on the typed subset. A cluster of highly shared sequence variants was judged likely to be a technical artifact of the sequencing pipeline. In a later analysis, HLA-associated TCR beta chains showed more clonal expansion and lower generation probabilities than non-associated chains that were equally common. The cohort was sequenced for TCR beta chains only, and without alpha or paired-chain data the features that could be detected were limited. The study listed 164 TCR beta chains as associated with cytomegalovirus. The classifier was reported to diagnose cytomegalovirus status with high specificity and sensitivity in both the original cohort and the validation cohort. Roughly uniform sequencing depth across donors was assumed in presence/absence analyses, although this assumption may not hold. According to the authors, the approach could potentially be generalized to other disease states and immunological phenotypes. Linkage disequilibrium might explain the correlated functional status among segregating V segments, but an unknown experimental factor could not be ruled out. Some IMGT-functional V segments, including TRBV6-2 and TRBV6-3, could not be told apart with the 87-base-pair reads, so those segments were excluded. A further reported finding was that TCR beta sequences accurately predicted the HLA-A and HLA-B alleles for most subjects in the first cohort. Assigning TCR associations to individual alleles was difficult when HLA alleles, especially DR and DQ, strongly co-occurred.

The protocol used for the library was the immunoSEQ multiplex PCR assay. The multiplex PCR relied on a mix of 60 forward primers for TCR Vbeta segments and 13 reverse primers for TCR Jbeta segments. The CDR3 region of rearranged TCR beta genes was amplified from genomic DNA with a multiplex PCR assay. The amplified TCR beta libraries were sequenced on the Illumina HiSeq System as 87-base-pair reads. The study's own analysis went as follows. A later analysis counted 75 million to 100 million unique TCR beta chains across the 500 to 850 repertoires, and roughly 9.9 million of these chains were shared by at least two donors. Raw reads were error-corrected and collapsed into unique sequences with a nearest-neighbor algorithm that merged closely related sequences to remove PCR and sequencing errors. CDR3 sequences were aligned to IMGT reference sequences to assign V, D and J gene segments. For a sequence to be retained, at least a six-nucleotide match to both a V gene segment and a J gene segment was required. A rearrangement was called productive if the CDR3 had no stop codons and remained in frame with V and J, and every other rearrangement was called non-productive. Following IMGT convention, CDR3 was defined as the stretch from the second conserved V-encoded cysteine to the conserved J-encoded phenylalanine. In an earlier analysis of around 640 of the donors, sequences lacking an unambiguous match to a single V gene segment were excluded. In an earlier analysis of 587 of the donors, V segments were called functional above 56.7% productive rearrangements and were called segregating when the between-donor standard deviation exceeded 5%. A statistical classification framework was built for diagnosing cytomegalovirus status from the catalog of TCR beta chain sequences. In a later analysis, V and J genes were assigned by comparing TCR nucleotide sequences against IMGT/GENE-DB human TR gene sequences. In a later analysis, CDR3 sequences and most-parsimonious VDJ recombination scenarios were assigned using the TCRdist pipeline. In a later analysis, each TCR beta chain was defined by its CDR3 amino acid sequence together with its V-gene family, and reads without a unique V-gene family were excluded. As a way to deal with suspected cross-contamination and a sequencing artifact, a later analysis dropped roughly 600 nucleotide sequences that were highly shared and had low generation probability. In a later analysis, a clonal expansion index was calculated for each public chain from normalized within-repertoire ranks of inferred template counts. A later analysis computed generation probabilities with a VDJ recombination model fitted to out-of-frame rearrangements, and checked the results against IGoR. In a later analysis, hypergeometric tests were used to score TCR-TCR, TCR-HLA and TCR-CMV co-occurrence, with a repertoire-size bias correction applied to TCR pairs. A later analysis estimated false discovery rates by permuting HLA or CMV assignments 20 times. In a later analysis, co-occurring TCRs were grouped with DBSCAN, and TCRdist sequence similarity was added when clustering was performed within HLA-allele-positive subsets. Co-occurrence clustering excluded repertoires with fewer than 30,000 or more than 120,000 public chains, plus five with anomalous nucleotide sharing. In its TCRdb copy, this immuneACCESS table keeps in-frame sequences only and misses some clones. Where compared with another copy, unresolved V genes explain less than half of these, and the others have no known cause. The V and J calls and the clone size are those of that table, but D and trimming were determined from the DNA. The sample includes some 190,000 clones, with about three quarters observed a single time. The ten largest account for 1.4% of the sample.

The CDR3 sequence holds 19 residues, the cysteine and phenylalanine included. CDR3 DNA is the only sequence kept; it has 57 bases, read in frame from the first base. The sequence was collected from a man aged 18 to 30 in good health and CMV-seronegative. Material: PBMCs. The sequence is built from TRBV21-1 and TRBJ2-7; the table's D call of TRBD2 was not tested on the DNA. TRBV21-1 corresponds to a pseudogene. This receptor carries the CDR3 CASSKIADLGTSGDYEQYF. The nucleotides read TGTGCCAGCAGCAAAATAGCCGATCTCGGGACTAGCGGGGACTACGAGCAGTACTTC.